This is a list of T cell receptor beta chains from one sample in a study of T cell repertoires in cytomegalovirus infection. TCRdb reprocessed the reads with MiXCR, giving one entry per CDR3 protein. The data contain around 750,000 distinct CDR3 sequences, 30% to 35% of them singletons. Antigens for these TCRs are unknown. The specimen was cultured CD8+ T cells from PBMCs, collected from culture after CMV antigen stimulation. These receptor sequences come from a human donor in good health (CMV status not recorded). Some clones in this sample may be carry-over from other donors' samples. CDR3s leave out the opening cysteine and the closing phenylalanine or tryptophan.

TRBJ2-2 | TRBV29-1 | SVGDRWTGELF
TRBJ2-5 | TRBV7-9 | ASDMAGGTQY
TRBJ2-7 | TRBV7-9 | ASSKGQGAAYEQY
TRBJ2-3 | TRBV9 | ASSANRVGLPDTQY
TRBJ1-5 | TRBV5-6 | ADWPRVYSNQPQH
TRBJ1-2 | TRBV7-9 | ASSSGRGADDYT
TRBJ1-5 | TRBV6-5 | ASSWAGGSNQPQH
TRBJ2-1 | TRBV4-3 | ASSQDGVQHNEQF
TRBJ2-3 | TRBV6-4 | ASSDSLVAGGTTDTQY
TRBJ2-7 | TRBV2 | ASSDWDGPTYEQY
TRBJ2-3 | TRBV7-2 | ASSLGLAGGLTDTQY
TRBJ2-1 | TRBV6-1 | ASSIRAQNSGGPGNEQF
TRBJ1-1 | TRBV11-3 | ASSPWGVNTEAF
TRBJ1-5 | TRBV7-8 | ASSPLTGTYQPQH
TRBJ2-4 | TRBV7-9 | ASRPQGGDAKNIQY
TRBJ1-1 | TRBV7-8 | ASSMVTGHLNTEAF
TRBJ1-1 | TRBV12-3/TRBV12-4 | ASSASVWAF
TRBJ1-4 | TRBV7-9 | ASSQDTGLLGKLF
TRBJ1-1 | TRBV5-5 | ASSLGSGNTEAF
TRBJ2-1 | TRBV4-3 | ASRRNRDLPYNEQF
TRBJ2-1 | TRBV6-2/TRBV6-3 | ASSLWESSYNEQF
TRBJ2-1 | TRBV6-8 | ASRPPMAGGPEQF
TRBJ1-2 | TRBV6-5 | ASSYSVGGDRLYGYT
TRBJ1-5 | TRBV5-1 | ASRPTGGGNQPQH
TRBJ2-2 | TRBV19 | ASSIHGEAGELF
TRBJ2-7 | TRBV7-6 | ASSLAPTYEQY
TRBJ2-1 | TRBV7-6 | ASSLEGAGGSRNEQF
TRBJ2-4 | TRBV11-2 | ASSSPGGWSKNIQY
TRBJ1-2 | TRBV12-5 | ASGFYLPLQGFDYGYT
TRBJ1-2 | TRBV20-1 | SARGGRGYT
TRBJ2-5 | TRBV7-9 | ASSLQEMYQETQY
TRBJ2-7 | TRBV12-5 | ASGWGGLREQY
TRBJ2-7 | TRBV5-6 | ASSSRGRSYEQY
TRBJ2-7 | TRBV7-8 | ASSPGPIYEQY
TRBJ1-6 | TRBV7-8 | ASSLGGTGANSPLH
TRBJ2-2 | TRBV7-9 | ASRSGTSGVTGELF
TRBJ1-2 | TRBV27 | ASGDSLGYT
TRBJ1-5 | TRBV6-1 | ASSDGTAQGFGQPQH
TRBJ2-1 | TRBV14 | ASSQAKRGPPEQF
TRBJ1-2 | TRBV6-5 | VSSHPGTLYGYT
TRBJ1-2 | TRBV6-1 | ASNTQALGYT
TRBJ1-1 | TRBV19 | ASSMTVGNTEAF
TRBJ2-7 | TRBV9 | ASSPRPGLEQY
TRBJ2-1 | TRBV7-3 | ASSLGARFWDEQF
TRBJ1-3 | TRBV29-1 | SVEQGNTIY
TRBJ2-2 | TRBV7-2 | ASSLLASGGPDTGELF
TRBJ2-6 | TRBV19 | ASINNRGSGANVLT